The rows below give T cell receptor beta chains drawn from one sample of a study of Ad26.COV2.S vaccination and SARS-CoV-2 variants. Produced via immunoSEQ multiplex PCR; TCRdb's table is partial and in-frame only. The table shows roughly 390,000 clones, with about nine tenths occurring only once. The starting material was peripheral blood, obtained in a trial of Ad26.COV2.S vaccine versus placebo. Source of these receptors: a person between 18 and 65 years old who received the Ad26.COV2.S COVID-19 vaccine or a placebo. The CDR3 runs from the conserved cysteine through the conserved F or W. The order of the fields is V gene, CDR3 protein.

TRBV11-2 CASSGRGGGTEAFF
TRBV5-1 CASSLDRGAYEQYF
TRBV7-8 CASSLGRGTASNQPQHF
TRBV13 CASSFKRRTSGKSDTQYF
TRBV11-3 CASSPTGERTDTQYF
TRBV5-1 CASSLQERGGSTDTQYF
TRBV6-5 CASKGQGRQNTEAFF
TRBV10-3 CATTGGMNTEAFF
TRBV27 CASSPGQGYIRNQPQHF
TRBV11-2 CASSSRDIVSYTF
TRBV25-1 CASSEDLYSNQPQHF
TRBV11-2 CASSARLGNEQYF
TRBV5-1 CASSLGAGADTEAFF
TRBV3-1/TRBV3-2 CASSTLGGNYEKLFF
TRBV7-9 CASSLNSGGLSSYEQYF
TRBV24-1 CATSGRRSPAGYNEQFF
TRBV5-6 CASSQGYEQFF
TRBV30 CAWSMGQGNSPLHF
TRBV7-2 CASSSGDGSYEQYF
TRBV10-2 CASSLPKGEQYF
TRBV6-5 CASSYGGGFSYNEQFF
TRBV7-8 CASSFNNEQFF
TRBV7-8 CASSRPPGQGATANEKLFF
TRBV6-5 CASSYSRGPGGYTF
TRBV4-1 CASRPRQGAGAFF
TRBV7-6 CASSLAPGGDGYTF
TRBV2 CASTGAYEQYF
TRBV4-3 CASSQDYRGAGGYTF
TRBV29-1 CSAQSGAAGAFF
TRBV7-8 CASSLSGGAYEQFF
TRBV27 CASSAATGFNEKLFF
TRBV5-4 CASSLGAGEETQYF
TRBV7-9 CASRPPSGGATDTQYF
TRBV25-1 CASSEGLVSYNEQFF
TRBV5-4 CASSLDLAGGSETQYF
TRBV5-1 CASSDRGYSYEQYF
TRBV19 CASSIGGQATAWGNQPQHF
TRBV19 CASSPTGFSGAFF
TRBV11-2 CASSLVTGLNQPQHF
TRBV6-5 CASTSGGPVPKEQFF
TRBV11-2 CASSINVGGPGETQYF